This TCR beta chain was identified in a study of blood T cell repertoires in COVID-19. The junction had 13 bases not matched to a gene; V was cut back by 5 bases and J by 8 bases. CDR3 length: 16 amino acids. Germline lookup yields CDR1 MDHEN and CDR2 SYDVKM. TCRdb keeps only in-frame clones here, not all; method: immunoSEQ multiplex PCR. The data show 400,000 to 550,000 clones, around nine tenths seen once. The V gene is TRBV28, the J gene TRBJ2-1; 9 bases are shared with TRBD2. Source material: PBMCs or T cells enriched from blood (not recorded which). The clonotype was recovered from a woman aged 18-29 years with acute COVID-19. CDR3 nucleotides: TGTGCCAGCAGTACTCCCGCGGGAGGGCCAATCGATGAGCAGTTCTTC. It is translated as CASSTPAGGPIDEQFF.